Below are 9 T cell receptor beta chains sequenced from a single sample in a study of cytomegalovirus exposure and HLA in healthy donors (dated by TCRdb to the late 2010s). The library relied on the immunoSEQ multiplex PCR assay. For the multiplex PCR, a mixture combining 60 forward primers for TCR Vbeta segments and 13 reverse primers for TCR Jbeta segments was used. TCRdb's version of the immuneACCESS table is confined to in-frame rearrangements and falls short of the full clone set. An unresolved V gene accounts for under half of the shortfall where checked; the remainder is of unknown origin. The sample records under 150,000 clones, roughly 80% of which are singletons. Jointly, the top ten make up 4.3% of the sample. The sequenced material came from PBMCs. These receptors were collected from a woman aged 40 to 55 in good health and CMV-seropositive.

The chain recombines TRBV28 with TRBJ1-4; the D gene is possibly TRBD1 (6 bases). Trimming took off 1 base at V and 9 bases at J, with 12 bases between the two ends. The CDR3 covers 14 residues. Germline assignment: CDR1 MDHEN and CDR2 SYDVKM. This CDR3 reads CASSLSQGGQKLFF. CDR3 bases: TGTGCCAGCAGTTTATCACAGGGAGGGCAAAAACTGTTTTTT.

The chain uses TRBV15 and TRBJ1-5; no definite D call. CDR3 length: 12 residues. CDR1 is LNHNV, CDR2 YYDKDF, per germline (reference sequence). V was cut by 6 bases and J by 2 bases, with 5 bases left in between. CDR3 region: CATRQGNQPQHF. The CDR3 coding sequence is TGTGCCACCAGGCAGGGCAATCAGCCCCAGCATTTT.

The chain recombines TRBV27 with TRBJ2-7, with 7 nucleotides matching TRBD1. The V gene's germline CDR1 is MNHEY and CDR2 SMNVEV (reference sequence). Trimming cost V 8 bases and J 3 bases; bases outside gene matches: 7. CDR3 length equals 13 residues. CDR3 nucleotide sequence: TGTGCCAGCGCCCTAACAGGGGACTACGAGCAGTACTTC. Translated: CASALTGDYEQYF.

The gene calls are TRBV5-6 and TRBJ2-7, with TRBD1 identical over 9 bases. The CDR3 totals 14 residues. V trimming: 4 bases; J trimming: 3 bases; junction bases outside the gene matches: 5. CDR1 is SGHDT and CDR2 is YYEEEE in the germline V gene. This chain's CDR3 is CASSQGTGFYEQYF. The DNA for the CDR3 is TGTGCCAGCAGCCAGGGGACAGGGTTCTACGAGCAGTACTTC.

This rearrangement joins TRBV7-2 to TRBJ2-7, with no clear D. This CDR3 is 12 amino acids long. Germline loops: CDR1 SGHTA, CDR2 FQGNSA. Trimming shortened V by 4 bases and J by 4 bases, and 8 bases separated the two germline ends. CDR3 amino acids: CASSYAEYEQYF. CDR3 bases: TGTGCCAGCAGCTACGCGGAGTACGAGCAGTACTTC.

This rearrangement joins TRBV5-1 to TRBJ2-3; D remains unclear. Germline values: CDR1 SGHRS, CDR2 YFSETQ. V was clipped by 0 bases and J by 0 bases, with 8 bases between them. The length of the CDR3 is 15 residues. The CDR3 nucleotides are TGCGCCAGCAGCTTGGACAACCCTAGCACAGATACGCAGTATTTT. The encoded protein is CASSLDNPSTDTQYF.

The genes are TRBV19 and TRBJ1-5; TRBD1 matches 8 bases. The trim removed 7 bases at V and 2 bases at J, leaving 4 bases unmatched. CDR3 length: 14 residues. Germline assignment: CDR1 LNHDA and CDR2 SQIVND (reference sequence). CDR3 residues: CASTGTGGNQPQHF. CDR3 DNA sequence: TGTGCCAGTACCGGGACAGGCGGCAATCAGCCCCAGCATTTT.

This clone occurred a few times. The chain combines TRBV19 with TRBJ1-6, with D perhaps TRBD1 (5 bases). This CDR3 is built from 17 residues. Germline CDR1 is LNHDA and CDR2 is SQIVND (reference sequence). The V end was cut by 4 bases, the J end by 7 bases, with 20 bases between. Here the CDR3 DNA reads TGTGCCAGTAGTACATCCTCAGTGGGGTGGGGCAATTCACCCCTCCACTTT. It is translated as CASSTSSVGWGNSPLHF.

The V gene is TRBV10-3, the J gene TRBJ2-3; D not resolved. From germline, CDR1 is ENHRY and CDR2 SYGVKD. V dropped 3 bases and J dropped 1 base, with 8 bases sitting between them. The CDR3 runs to 14 residues. CDR3 in amino acids: CAISDEVRTDTQYF. The CDR3 nucleotides read TGTGCCATCAGTGACGAGGTGCGCACAGATACGCAGTATTTT.